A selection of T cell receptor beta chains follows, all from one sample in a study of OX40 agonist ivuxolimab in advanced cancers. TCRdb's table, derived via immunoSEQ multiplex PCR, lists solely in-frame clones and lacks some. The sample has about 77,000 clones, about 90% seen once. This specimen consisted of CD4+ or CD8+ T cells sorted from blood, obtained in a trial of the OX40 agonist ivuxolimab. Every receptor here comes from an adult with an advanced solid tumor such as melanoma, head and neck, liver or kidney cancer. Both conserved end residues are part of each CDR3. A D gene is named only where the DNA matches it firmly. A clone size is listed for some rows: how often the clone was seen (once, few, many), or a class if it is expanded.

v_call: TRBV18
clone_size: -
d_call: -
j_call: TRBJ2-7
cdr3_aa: CASLDAQGQNYEQYF
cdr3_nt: TGTGCCAGTCTTGACGCCCAGGGACAAAACTACGAGCAGTACTTC

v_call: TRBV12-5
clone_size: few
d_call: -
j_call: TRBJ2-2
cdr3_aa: CASGLVLRGRLIGELFF
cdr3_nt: TGTGCTAGTGGTTTGGTACTCCGGGGGCGCCTAATCGGGGAGCTGTTTTTT

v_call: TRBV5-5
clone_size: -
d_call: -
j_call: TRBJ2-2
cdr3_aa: CASSFWGQNTGELFF
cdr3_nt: TGTGCCAGCAGCTTCTGGGGACAGAACACCGGGGAGCTGTTTTTT

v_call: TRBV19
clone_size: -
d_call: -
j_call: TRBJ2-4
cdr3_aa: CASSIRRERRENIQYF
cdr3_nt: TGTGCCAGTAGTATACGTCGGGAGCGGAGGGAAAACATTCAGTACTTC

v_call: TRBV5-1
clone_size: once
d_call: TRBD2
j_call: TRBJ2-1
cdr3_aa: CASSSAAGLAYNEQFF
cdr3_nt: TGCGCCAGCAGCTCGGCAGCGGGACTAGCCTACAATGAGCAGTTCTTC

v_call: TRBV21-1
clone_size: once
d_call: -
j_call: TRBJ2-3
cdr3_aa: CASSKTGETGFTDTQYF
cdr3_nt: TGTGCCAGCAGCAAAACCGGAGAGACAGGGTTCACAGATACGCAGTATTTT

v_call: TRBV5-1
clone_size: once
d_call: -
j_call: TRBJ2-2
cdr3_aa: CASSLGAGKGGELFF
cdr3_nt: TGCGCCAGCAGCTTGGGGGCAGGGAAGGGCGGGGAGCTGTTTTTT

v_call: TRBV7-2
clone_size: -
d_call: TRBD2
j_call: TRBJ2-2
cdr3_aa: CASSSGGRTGELFF
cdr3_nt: TGTGCCAGCAGTTCGGGGGGGCGCACCGGGGAGCTGTTTTTT

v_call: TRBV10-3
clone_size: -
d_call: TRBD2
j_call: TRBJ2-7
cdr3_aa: CAISGREGYEQYF
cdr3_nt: TGTGCCATCAGTGGGCGGGAGGGCTACGAGCAGTACTTC

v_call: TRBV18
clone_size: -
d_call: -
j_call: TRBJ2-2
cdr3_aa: CASSPQSTGELFF
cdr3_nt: TGTGCCAGCTCACCACAATCCACCGGGGAGCTGTTTTTT

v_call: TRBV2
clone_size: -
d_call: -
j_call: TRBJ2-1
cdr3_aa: CASSEDVSSYNEQFF
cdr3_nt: TGTGCCAGCAGTGAGGACGTCAGCTCCTACAATGAGCAGTTCTTC

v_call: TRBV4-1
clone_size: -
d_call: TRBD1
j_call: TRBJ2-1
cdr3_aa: CASSPGQANSEEQFF
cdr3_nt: TGCGCCAGCAGCCCGGGACAGGCAAATTCGGAAGAGCAGTTCTTC

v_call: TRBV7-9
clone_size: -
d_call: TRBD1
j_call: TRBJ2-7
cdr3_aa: CASSSSGTGTYEQYF
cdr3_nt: TGTGCCAGCAGCTCCTCCGGGACAGGGACCTACGAGCAGTACTTC

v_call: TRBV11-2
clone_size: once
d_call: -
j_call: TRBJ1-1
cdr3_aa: CASSLVGAWTEAFF
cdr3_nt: TGTGCCAGCAGCTTAGTGGGTGCCTGGACTGAAGCTTTCTTT

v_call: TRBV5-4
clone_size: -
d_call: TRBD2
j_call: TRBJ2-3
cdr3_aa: CASSFSGGADTQYF
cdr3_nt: TGTGCCAGCAGCTTTAGCGGGGGGGCAGATACGCAGTATTTT

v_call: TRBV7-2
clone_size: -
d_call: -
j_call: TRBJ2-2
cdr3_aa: CASSRFRDANTGELFF
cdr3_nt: TGTGCCAGCAGCCGTTTTAGGGATGCGAACACCGGGGAGCTGTTTTTT

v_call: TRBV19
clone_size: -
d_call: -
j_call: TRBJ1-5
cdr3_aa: CASSLQVLQPQHF
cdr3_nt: TGTGCCAGTAGCCTACAGGTGCTTCAGCCCCAGCATTTT

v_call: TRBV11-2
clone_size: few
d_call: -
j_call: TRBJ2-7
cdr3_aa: CASSLESAGSQYF
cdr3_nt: TGTGCCAGCAGCTTAGAAAGCGCAGGCTCGCAGTACTTC

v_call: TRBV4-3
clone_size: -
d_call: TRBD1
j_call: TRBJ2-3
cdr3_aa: CASSQGNRGSTDTQYF
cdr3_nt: TGCGCCAGCAGCCAAGGAAACAGGGGGAGCACAGATACGCAGTATTTT

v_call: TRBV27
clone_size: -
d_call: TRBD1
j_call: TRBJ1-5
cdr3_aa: CASSKTPQQGAGNQPQHF
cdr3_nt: TGTGCCAGCAGTAAGACCCCCCAACAGGGGGCAGGCAATCAGCCCCAGCATTTT

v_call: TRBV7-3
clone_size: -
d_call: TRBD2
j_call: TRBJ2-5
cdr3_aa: CASSLKGPTSPTETQYF
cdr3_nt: TGTGCCAGCAGCTTAAAGGGCCCGACTAGCCCGACCGAGACCCAGTACTTC

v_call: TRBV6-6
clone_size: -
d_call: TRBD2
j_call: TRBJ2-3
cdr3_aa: CASSYSDSGGGDTQYF
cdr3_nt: TGTGCCAGCAGTTACTCGGATAGCGGGGGAGGAGATACGCAGTATTTT

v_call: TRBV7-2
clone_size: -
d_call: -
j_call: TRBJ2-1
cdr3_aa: CASSTRGTYNEQFF
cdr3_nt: TGTGCCAGCAGCACGAGAGGGACCTACAATGAGCAGTTCTTC

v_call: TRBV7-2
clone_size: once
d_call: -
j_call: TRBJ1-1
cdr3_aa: CASSPGVWNTEAFF
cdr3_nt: TGTGCCAGCAGCCCCGGGGTTTGGAACACTGAAGCTTTCTTT

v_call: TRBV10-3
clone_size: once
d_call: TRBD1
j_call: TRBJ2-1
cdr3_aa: CAISEPGTGGPGQFF
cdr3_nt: TGTGCCATCAGTGAGCCGGGGACAGGCGGACCCGGGCAGTTCTTC